The present TCR beta chain was sequenced within a study of blood T cell repertoires in COVID-19. Study-wide background: T cells, B-cell-depleted T cells, or PBMCs provided the cDNA or gDNA that served as material.

Methods used by the authors: Estimated nucleated cell counts came from reference gene primer amplification. Assay used: immunoSEQ multiplex PCR; TCRdb lists only in-frame clones, some missing. The D gene and trimming were derived from the DNA, and the V and J assignments and clone size from that table. This table has tens of thousands of clones, 80% to 90% appearing once. This clonotype was sampled from a woman aged 65 to 85 in a cohort sampled during active COVID-19. Sequenced input: peripheral blood.

Here the CDR3 DNA reads TGTGCCACGACGAGCAGGGGGAAGGGGGTTACTGAAGCTTTCTTT. It is translated as CATTSRGKGVTEAFF. The rearrangement links TRBV10-3 to TRBJ1-1; 7 nucleotides match TRBD1. V trimming: 10 bases; J trimming: 5 bases; junction bases outside the gene matches: 16. From germline, CDR1 is ENHRY and CDR2 SYGVKD. This CDR3 contains 15 residues.